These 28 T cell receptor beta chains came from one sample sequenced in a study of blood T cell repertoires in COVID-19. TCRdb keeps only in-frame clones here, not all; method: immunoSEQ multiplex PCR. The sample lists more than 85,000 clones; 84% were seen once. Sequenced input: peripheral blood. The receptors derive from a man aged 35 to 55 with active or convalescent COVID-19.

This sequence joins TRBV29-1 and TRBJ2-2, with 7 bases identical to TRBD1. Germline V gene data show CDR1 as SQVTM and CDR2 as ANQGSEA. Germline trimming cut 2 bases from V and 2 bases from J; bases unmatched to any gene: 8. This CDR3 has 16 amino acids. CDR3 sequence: CSVESTGTENTGELFF. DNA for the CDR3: TGCAGCGTTGAAAGCACCGGGACAGAAAACACCGGGGAGCTGTTTTTT.

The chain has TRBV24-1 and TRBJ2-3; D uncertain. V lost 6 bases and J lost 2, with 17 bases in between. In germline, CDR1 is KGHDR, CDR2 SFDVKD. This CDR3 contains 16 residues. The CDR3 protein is CATSSGALGLTDTQYF. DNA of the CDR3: TGTGCCACCAGTTCGGGTGCGTTGGGTCTCACAGATACGCAGTATTTT.

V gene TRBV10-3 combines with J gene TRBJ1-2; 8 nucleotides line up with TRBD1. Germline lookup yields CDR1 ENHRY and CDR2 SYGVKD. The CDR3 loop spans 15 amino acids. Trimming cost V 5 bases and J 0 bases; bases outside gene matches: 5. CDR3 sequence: CAISPDRGANYGYTF. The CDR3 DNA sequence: TGTGCCATCAGTCCAGACAGGGGCGCTAACTATGGCTACACCTTC.

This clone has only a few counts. For the CDR3, the DNA is TGTGCCAGCAGTGATGGGGGACTAGCGCTCGAGCAGTACTTC. Residues: CASSDGGLALEQYF. V gene TRBV6-1 combines with J gene TRBJ2-7; 10 bases agree with TRBD2. Germline lookup yields CDR1 MNHNS and CDR2 SASEGT. V gave up 3 bases and J gave up 6 bases; unmatched junction bases: 5. The CDR3 runs to 14 residues.

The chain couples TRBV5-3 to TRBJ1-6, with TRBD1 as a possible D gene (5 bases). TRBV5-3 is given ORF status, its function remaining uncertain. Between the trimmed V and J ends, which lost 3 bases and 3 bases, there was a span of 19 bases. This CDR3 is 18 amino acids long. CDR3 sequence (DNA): TGTGCCAGAAGCTATCCCAGGGAGGGACCCCGCTATAATTCACCCCTCCACTTT. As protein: CARSYPREGPRYNSPLHF.

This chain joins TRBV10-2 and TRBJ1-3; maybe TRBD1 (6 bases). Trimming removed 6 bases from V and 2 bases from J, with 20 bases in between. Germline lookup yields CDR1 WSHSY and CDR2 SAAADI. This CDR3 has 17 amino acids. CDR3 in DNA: TGCGCCAGCAGCCCTCCTTTACAGGGAGCAACTGGAAACACCATATATTTT. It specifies CASSPPLQGATGNTIYF.

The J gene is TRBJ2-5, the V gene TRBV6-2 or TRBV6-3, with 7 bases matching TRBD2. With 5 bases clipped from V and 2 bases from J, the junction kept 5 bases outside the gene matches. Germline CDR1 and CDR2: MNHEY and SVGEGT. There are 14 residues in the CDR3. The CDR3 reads CASSPGLPQETQYF. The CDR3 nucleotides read TGTGCCAGCAGTCCGGGACTACCGCAAGAGACCCAGTACTTC.

The CDR3 DNA sequence: TGTGCCAGCAGATCCGGGACAGGGGGTGAAAAACTGTTTTTT. Its protein product is CASRSGTGGEKLFF. This chain connects TRBV6-5 to TRBJ1-4; 11 bases match TRBD1. The CDR3 has 14 amino acids. V lost 6 bases to trimming and J lost 7 bases; unmatched junction nucleotides: 4. Germline CDR1 is MNHEY and CDR2 is SVGAGI.

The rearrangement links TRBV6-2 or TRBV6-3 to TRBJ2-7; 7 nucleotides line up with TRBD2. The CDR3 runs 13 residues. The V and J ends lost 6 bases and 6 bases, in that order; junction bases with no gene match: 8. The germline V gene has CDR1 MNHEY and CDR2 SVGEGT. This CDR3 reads CASSRTSIAEQYF. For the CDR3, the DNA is TGTGCCAGCAGCCGGACTAGTATTGCCGAGCAGTACTTC.

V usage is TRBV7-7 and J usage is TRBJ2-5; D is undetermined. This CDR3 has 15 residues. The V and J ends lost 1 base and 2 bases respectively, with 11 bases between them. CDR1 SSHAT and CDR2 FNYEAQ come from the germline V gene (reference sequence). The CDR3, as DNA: TGTGCCAGCAGCTTAGATGGGCAGAGTCAAGAGACCCAGTACTTC. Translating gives CASSLDGQSQETQYF.

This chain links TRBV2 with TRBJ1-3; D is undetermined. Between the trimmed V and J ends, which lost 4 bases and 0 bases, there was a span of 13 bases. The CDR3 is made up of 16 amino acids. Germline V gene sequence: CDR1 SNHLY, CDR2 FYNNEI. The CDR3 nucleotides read TGTGCCAGCAGTGTAGGAGGCCCGAGCTCTGGAAACACCATATATTTT. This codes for CASSVGGPSSGNTIYF. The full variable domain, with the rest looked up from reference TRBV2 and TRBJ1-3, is EPEVTQTPSHQVTQMGQEVILRCVPISNHLYFYWYRQILGQKVEFLVSFYNNEISEKSEIFDDQFSVERPDGSNFTLKIRSTKLEDSAMYFCASSVGGPSSGNTIYFGEGSWLTVV.

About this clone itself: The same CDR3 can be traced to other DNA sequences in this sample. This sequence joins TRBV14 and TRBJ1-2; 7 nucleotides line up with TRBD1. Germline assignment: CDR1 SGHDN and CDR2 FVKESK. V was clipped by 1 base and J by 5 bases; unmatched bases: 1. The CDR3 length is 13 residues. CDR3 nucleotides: TGTGCCAGCAGCCAAGGACAGGGATATGGCTACACCTTC. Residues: CASSQGQGYGYTF.

In DNA, the CDR3 is TGTGCCAGCAGCTCTTCCACCCTGACAGGGACTGGAAACACCATATATTTT. Its protein product is CASSSSTLTGTGNTIYF. This rearrangement joins TRBV7-9 to TRBJ1-3; 7 bases agree with TRBD1. CDR1 SEHNR and CDR2 FQNEAQ come from the germline V gene (reference sequence). Trimming removed 4 bases from V and 2 bases from J; junction bases left unmatched: 11. The CDR3 is made up of 17 amino acids.

CDR3 amino acids: CASSYWSSKVAGDRGEQYF. CDR3 DNA: TGTGCCAGCAGTTACTGGTCATCGAAAGTAGCGGGGGATCGCGGGGAGCAGTACTTC. V usage is TRBV6-2 or TRBV6-3 and J usage is TRBJ2-7; the match to TRBD2 covers 9 bases. V lost 1 base, J lost 7 bases, and 20 bases stayed unmatched. The CDR3 spans 19 residues. Germline V lookup: CDR1 MNHEY, CDR2 SVGEGT.

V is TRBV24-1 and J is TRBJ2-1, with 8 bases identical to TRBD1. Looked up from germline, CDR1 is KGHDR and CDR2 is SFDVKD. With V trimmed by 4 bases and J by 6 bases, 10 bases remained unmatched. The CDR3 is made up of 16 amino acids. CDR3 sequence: CATSDSAGQAFNEQFF. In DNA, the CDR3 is TGTGCCACCAGTGACTCTGCGGGACAGGCCTTCAATGAGCAGTTCTTC.

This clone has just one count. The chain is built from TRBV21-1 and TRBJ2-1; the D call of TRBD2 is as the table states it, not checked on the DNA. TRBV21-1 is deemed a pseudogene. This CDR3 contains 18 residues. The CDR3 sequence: CASSKVRSGGVSYNEQFF. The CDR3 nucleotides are TGTGCCAGCAGCAAAGTAAGGAGCGGGGGGGTGTCCTACAATGAGCAGTTCTTC.

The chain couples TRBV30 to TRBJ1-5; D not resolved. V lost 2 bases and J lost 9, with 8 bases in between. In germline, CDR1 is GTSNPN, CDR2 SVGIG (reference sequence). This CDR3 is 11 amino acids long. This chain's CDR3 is CAWSRGGPQHF. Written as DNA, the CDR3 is TGTGCCTGGAGTCGGGGTGGGCCCCAGCATTTT.

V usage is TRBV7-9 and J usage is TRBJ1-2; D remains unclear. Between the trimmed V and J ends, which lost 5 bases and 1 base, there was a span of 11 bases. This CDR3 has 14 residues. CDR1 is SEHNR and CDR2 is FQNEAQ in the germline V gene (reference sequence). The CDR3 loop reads CASSAREGNYGYTF. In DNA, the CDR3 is TGTGCCAGCAGCGCTAGAGAGGGTAACTATGGCTACACCTTC.

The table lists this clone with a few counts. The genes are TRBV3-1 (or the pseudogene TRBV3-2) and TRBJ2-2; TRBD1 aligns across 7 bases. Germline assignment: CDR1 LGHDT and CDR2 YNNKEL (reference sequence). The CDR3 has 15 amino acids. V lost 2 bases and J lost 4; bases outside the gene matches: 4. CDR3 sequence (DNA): TGTGCCAGCAGCCAAAATACAGGGGTCACCGGGGAGCTGTTTTTT. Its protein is CASSQNTGVTGELFF.

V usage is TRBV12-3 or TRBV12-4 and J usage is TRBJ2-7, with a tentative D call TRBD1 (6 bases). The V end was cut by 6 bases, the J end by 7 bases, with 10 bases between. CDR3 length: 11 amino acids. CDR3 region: CASSPGQEQYF. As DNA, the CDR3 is TGTGCCAGCAGCCCTGGACAGGAGCAGTACTTC.

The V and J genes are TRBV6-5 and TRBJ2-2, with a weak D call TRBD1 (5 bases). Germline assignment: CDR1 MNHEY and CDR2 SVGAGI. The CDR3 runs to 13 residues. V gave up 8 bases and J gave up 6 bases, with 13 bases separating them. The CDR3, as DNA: TGTGCCAGCTGGTGGGGCGCCGCCGGGGAGCTGTTTTTT. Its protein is CASWWGAAGELFF.

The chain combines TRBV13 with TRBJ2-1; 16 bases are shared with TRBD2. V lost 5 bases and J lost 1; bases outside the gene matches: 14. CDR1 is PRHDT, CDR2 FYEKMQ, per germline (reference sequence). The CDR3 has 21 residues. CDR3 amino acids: CASSPHSGTSGGVLSYNEQFF. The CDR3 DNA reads TGTGCCAGCAGCCCTCACTCGGGGACTAGCGGGGGGGTCCTATCCTACAATGAGCAGTTCTTC.

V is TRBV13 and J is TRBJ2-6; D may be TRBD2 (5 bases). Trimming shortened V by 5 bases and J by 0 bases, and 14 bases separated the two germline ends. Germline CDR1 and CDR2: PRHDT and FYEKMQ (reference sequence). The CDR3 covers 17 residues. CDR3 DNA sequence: TGTGCCAGCAGCCCAAGCGGAGTTTTCTCTGGGGCCAACGTCCTGACTTTC. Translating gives CASSPSGVFSGANVLTF.

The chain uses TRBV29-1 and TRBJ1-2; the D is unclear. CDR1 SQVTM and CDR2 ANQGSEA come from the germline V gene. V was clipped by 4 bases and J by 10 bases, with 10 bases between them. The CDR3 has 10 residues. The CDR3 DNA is TGCAGCGTTGGGCCCCCCGACTACACCTTC. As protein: CSVGPPDYTF.

CDR3 sequence reads: CASSRDRGYEQYF. CDR3 nucleotide sequence: TGTGCCAGCAGCCGAGACAGGGGGTACGAGCAGTACTTC. The V and J genes are TRBV3-1 (or the pseudogene TRBV3-2) and TRBJ2-7; 9 nucleotides align to TRBD1. The V and J ends lost 4 bases and 4 bases, in that order; junction bases with no gene match: 2. The CDR3 is 13 residues long. CDR1 and CDR2 (germline): LGHDT, YNNKEL (reference sequence).

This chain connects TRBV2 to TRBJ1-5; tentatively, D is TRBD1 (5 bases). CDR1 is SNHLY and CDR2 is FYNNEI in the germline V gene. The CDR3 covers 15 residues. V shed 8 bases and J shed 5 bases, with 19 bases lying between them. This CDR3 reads CASRGETVAHQPQHF. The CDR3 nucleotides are TGTGCCAGCCGGGGGGAGACAGTGGCCCATCAGCCCCAGCATTTT.

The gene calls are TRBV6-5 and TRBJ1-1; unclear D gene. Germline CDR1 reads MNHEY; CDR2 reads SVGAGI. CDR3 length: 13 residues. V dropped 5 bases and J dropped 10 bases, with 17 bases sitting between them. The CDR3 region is CASSKPGPAGAFF. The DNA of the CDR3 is TGTGCCAGCAGTAAGCCAGGCCCCGCGGGAGCTTTCTTT.

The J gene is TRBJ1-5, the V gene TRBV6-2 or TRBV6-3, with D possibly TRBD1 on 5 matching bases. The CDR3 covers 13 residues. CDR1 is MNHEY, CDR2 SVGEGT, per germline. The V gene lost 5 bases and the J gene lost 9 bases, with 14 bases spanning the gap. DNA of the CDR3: TGTGCCAGCAGTCGGACGGGGGAACGGCCCCAGCATTTT. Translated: CASSRTGERPQHF.